The present T cell receptor (beta chain) was sequenced within a study of blood T cell repertoires in COVID-19. Study background: The analysed material was cDNA or gDNA that came from T cells, B-cell-depleted T cells, or PBMCs.

Trimming cost V 7 bases and J 0 bases; bases outside gene matches: 8. The germline CDR1 and CDR2 sequences are LNHDA and SQIVND (reference sequence). The CDR3 is made up of 16 amino acids. Profiling relied on immunoSEQ multiplex PCR, and the TCRdb table lists in-frame clones only, not all of them. The repertoire consists of a few hundred thousand clones, with roughly 88% occurring once and the leading ten covering 10%. Input material: peripheral blood. This clonotype originated in a woman aged 65 to 85 with COVID-19, enrolled during active disease. This chain links TRBV19 with TRBJ2-1, with 8 nucleotides matching TRBD2. The CDR3 DNA follows: TGTGCCAGTATAGGGCGGGAGGCCCGCTCCTACAATGAGCAGTTCTTC. Translated: CASIGREARSYNEQFF.